The clone carrying this T cell receptor (beta chain) was seen only once. Its antigen is still unknown. This sample is part of a study of cytotoxic CD8 clonotypes in ibrutinib-treated CLL. Background on the study: There were, on average, about 250,000 productive templates and around 90,000 productive rearrangements per sample.

Study-wide points: The clonality went up when patients responded to ibrutinib and dropped back toward baseline at progression.

This CDR3 has 13 residues. The germline V gene encodes CDR1 SGHDN and CDR2 FVKESK. V gave up 3 bases and J gave up 16 bases, with 18 bases separating them. Using immunoSEQ multiplex PCR, the repertoire was profiled, and TCRdb retains in-frame clones only, with some absent. The repertoire holds about 330,000 clones, 67% seen once, with around 6.3% in the top ten. The chain joins TRBV14 to TRBJ1-4; D remains ambiguous. The sample consisted of PBMCs, taken after 36 months of ibrutinib treatment. This TCR was sampled from a human donor with chronic lymphocytic leukemia. The DNA of the CDR3 is TGTGCCAGCAGCCATTACTACTCAGGCATTCCGTTTTTT. Protein product: CASSHYYSGIPFF.